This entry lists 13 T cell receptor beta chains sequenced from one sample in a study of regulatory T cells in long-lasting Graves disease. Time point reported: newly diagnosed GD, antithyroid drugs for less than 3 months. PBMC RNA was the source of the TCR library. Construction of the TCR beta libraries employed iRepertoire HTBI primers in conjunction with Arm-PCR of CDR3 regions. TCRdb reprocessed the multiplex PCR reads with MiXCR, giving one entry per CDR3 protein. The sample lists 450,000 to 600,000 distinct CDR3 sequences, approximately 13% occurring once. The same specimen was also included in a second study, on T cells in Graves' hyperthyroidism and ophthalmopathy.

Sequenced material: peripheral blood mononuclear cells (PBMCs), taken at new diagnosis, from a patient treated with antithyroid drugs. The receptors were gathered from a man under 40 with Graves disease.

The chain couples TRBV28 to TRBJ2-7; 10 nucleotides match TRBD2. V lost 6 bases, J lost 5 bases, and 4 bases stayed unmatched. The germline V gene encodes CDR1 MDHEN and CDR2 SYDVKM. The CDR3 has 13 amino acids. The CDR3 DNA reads TGTGCCAGCAGCAAAACTAGCGGGGACGAGCAGTACTTC. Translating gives CASSKTSGDEQYF.

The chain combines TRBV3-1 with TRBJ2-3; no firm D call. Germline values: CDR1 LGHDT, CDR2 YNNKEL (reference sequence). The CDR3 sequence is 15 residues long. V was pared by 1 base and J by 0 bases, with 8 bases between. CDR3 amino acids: CASSQAPQSTDTQYF. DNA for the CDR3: TGTGCCAGCAGCCAAGCCCCCCAGAGCACAGATACGCAGTATTTT.

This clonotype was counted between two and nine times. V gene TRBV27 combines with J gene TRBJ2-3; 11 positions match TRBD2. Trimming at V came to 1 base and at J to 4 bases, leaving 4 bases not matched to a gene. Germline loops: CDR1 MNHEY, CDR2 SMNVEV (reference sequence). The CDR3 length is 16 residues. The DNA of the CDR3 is TGTGCCAGCAGTTTATTCCCTAGCGGGAGGTCAGATACGCAGTATTTT. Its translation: CASSLFPSGRSDTQYF.

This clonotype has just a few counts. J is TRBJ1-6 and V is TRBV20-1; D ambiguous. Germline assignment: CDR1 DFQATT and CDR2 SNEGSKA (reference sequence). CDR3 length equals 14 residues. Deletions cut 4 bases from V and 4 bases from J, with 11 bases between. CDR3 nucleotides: TGCAGTGCTACCCCCCGCCGTTATAATTCACCCCTCCACTTT. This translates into CSATPRRYNSPLHF.

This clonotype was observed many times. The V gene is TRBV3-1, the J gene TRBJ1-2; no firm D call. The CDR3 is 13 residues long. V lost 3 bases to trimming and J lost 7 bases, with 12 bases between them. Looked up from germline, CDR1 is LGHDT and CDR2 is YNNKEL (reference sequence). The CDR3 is CASSQARFGGYTF. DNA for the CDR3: TGTGCCAGCAGCCAGGCTCGCTTCGGTGGCTACACCTTC.

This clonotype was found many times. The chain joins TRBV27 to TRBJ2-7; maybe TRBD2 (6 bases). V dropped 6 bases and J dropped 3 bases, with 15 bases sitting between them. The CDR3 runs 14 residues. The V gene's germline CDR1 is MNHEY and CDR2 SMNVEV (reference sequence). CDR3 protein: CASRSGVAGYEQYF. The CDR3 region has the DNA TGTGCCAGCAGATCGGGAGTCGCGGGCTACGAGCAGTACTTC.

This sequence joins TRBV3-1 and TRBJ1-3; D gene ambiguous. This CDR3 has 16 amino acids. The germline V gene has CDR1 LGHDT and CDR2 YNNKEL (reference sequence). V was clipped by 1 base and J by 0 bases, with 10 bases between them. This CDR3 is CASSQVVRSSGNTIYF. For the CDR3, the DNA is TGTGCCAGCAGCCAAGTCGTCAGGAGCTCTGGAAACACCATATATTTT.

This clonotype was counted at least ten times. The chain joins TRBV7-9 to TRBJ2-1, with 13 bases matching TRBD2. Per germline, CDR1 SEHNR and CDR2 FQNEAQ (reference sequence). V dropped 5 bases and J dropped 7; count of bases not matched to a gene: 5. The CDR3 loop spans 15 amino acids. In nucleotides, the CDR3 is TGTGCCAGCAGCCCACCGGGACTAGCGGGAAATGAGCAGTTCTTC. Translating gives CASSPPGLAGNEQFF.

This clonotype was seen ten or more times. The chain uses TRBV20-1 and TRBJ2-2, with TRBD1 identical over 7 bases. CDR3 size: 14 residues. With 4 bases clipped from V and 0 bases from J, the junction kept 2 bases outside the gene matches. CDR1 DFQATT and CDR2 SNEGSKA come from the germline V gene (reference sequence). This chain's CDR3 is CSAKGGTNTGELFF. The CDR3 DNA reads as TGCAGTGCTAAAGGGGGCACGAACACCGGGGAGCTGTTTTTT.

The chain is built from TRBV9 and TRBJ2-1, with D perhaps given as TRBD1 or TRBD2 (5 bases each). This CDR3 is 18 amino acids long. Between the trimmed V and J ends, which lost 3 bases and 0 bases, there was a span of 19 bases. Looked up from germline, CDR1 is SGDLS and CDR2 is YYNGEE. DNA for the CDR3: TGTGCCAGCAGCGAACGGGGCTGGGCGCCGAGCTCCTACAATGAGCAGTTCTTC. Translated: CASSERGWAPSSYNEQFF.

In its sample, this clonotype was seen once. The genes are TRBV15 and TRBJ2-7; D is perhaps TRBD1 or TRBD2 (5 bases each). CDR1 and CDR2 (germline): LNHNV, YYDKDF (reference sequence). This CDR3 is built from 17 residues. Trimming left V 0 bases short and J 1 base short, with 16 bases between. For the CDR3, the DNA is TGTGCCACCAGCAGAGACCTACTCCGGGACGGTTCCTACGAGCAGTACTTC. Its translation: CATSRDLLRDGSYEQYF.

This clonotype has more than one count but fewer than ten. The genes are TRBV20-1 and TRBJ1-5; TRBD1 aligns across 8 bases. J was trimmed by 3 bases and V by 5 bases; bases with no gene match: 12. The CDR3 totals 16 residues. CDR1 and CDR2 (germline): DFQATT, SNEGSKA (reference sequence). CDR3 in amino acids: CSASDPQGADNQPQHF. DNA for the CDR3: TGCAGTGCTTCCGATCCTCAGGGGGCAGACAATCAGCCCCAGCATTTT.

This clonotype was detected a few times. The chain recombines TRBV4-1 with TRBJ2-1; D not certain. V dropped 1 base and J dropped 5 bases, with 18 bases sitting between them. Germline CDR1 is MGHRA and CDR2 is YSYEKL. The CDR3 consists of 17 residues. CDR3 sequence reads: CASSQGFPRSRNNEQFF. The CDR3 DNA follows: TGCGCCAGCAGCCAAGGGTTCCCTAGGTCTCGGAACAATGAGCAGTTCTTC.